This T cell receptor (beta chain) was identified during a study of response to subunit inactivated influenza vaccine. Study conclusions and caveats: The authors proposed limited new T cell recruitment per seasonal influenza vaccination.

The table lists this clonotype with a few counts. Its antigen is undetermined. In germline, CDR1 is LGHNA, CDR2 YNFKEQ. The CDR3 spans 13 residues. V lost 3 bases and J 3 bases, leaving 7 bases between the germline ends. Each CDR3 protein is one row after TCRdb ran MiXCR on the RT-PCR reads. The sample holds about 300,000 distinct CDR3 sequences, approximately 23% seen once. The chain joins TRBV4-2 to TRBJ2-3, with D uncertain. The sequence was collected from a man between 50 and 70 years old who received an inactivated influenza vaccine. The input for sequencing was PBMCs from blood, taken about 20 months after vaccination. CDR3 residues: CASSQARTDTQYF. CDR3 nucleotides: TGTGCCAGCAGCCAGGCGAGGACAGATACGCAGTATTTT.